This T cell receptor (beta chain) stems from a study of PD-1 blockade in classical Hodgkin lymphoma. The protocol was immunoSEQ multiplex PCR, while the TCRdb copy is restricted to in-frame clones and leaves out a portion. The data show 20,000 or so clones, with over 65% seen just once and roughly 2.6% held by the top ten. The study, taken as a whole, reports: The origin of the repertoire differences remains undefined, with disease activity or prior therapy as possible causes.

Time point defined: cycle 4 day 1 (C4D1), after five to seven weeks of nivolumab. Brentuximab vedotin exposure varied among the patients, all of whom had relapsed after autologous stem cell transplantation. The authors purified CD4+ T cells from thawed PBMCs by magnetic negative selection. As for this clone: Its antigen remains unknown.

This CDR3 has 15 residues. Germline CDR1 is SGHAT and CDR2 is FQNNGV. Trimming removed 5 bases from V and 8 bases from J; junction bases left unmatched: 11. The chain carries TRBV11-2 and TRBJ2-1; TRBD2 matches at 8 bases. The source is a human donor with classical Hodgkin lymphoma. This specimen consisted of CD4+ T cells from blood, obtained before the fourth cycle of nivolumab. The CDR3 here is CASSRREGGGDEQFF. Written as DNA, the CDR3 is TGTGCCAGCAGCAGACGGGAGGGTGGCGGGGATGAGCAGTTCTTC.